This entry is about one TCR beta chain. Its antigen is currently unknown. CDR1 MNHEY and CDR2 SVGAGI come from the germline V gene. The CDR3 has 13 residues. With 5 bases removed from V and 10 bases from J, the gap between germline ends came to 15 bases. This sample was included in a study of OX40 agonist ivuxolimab in advanced cancers. Findings and limits, study-wide: The 0.1-3.0 mg/kg partial responders had among the lowest clonal expansion.

Libraries were prepared by immunoSEQ multiplex PCR; TCRdb keeps only in-frame clonotypes and omits some of them. The table has tens of thousands of clones, more than 75% seen once. The source material was CD4+ or CD8+ T cells sorted from blood, sampled in a trial of the OX40 agonist ivuxolimab. The V gene is TRBV6-5, the J gene TRBJ1-5; D ambiguous. The clonotype originates from an adult with an advanced solid tumor such as melanoma, head and neck, liver or kidney cancer. The CDR3 bases are TGTGCCAGCAGTGACCGGGCGAAGGATCCCCAGCATTTT. It is translated as CASSDRAKDPQHF.